This T cell receptor (beta chain) was identified in a study of shared clonotypes between healthy human individuals. Assay used: immunoSEQ multiplex PCR; TCRdb lists only in-frame clones, some missing. This table has around 2,000,000 clones, 85% to 95% appearing once. Germline loops: CDR1 GTSNPN, CDR2 SVGIG (reference sequence). The CDR3 loop spans 14 amino acids. V was pared by 2 bases and J by 8 bases, with 9 bases of the junction left unmatched. This receptor was identified in a man younger than 35 in good health. The rearrangement links TRBV30 to TRBJ1-2, with TRBD1 identical over 9 bases. Sequencing input: naive CD4+ T cells sorted from blood. Subset: CD45RA+ positively selected. CDR3 sequence: CAWSPDRTGVGYTF. The CDR3 DNA is TGTGCCTGGAGTCCCGACAGGACAGGGGTAGGCTACACCTTC.